The 12 T cell receptor beta chains listed next were all sequenced from one sample in a study of neurological immune-mediated disorders. TCRdb itself ran the 5' RACE reads through MiXCR, one entry per CDR3 protein. The data show roughly 100,000 distinct CDR3 sequences, 3% to 4.5% seen once. The sample comprised PBMCs. These receptors were taken from a young woman with multiple sclerosis.

This clonotype was seen many times. This rearrangement joins TRBV4-1 to TRBJ2-3; D may be TRBD1 or TRBD2 (6 bases each). The CDR3 length is 15 residues. Between the trimmed V and J ends, which lost 8 bases and 0 bases, there was a span of 15 bases. Germline V gives CDR1 MGHRA, CDR2 YSYEKL. CDR3 residues: CASVRTGTSTDTQYF. In DNA, the CDR3 is TGCGCCAGCGTCCGTACAGGGACTAGCACAGATACGCAGTATTTT.

This clonotype was found a few times. This clone may be a read error of a much larger clone one base away. The V call is TRBV28, the J call TRBJ2-1; 10 positions agree with TRBD1. CDR1 and CDR2 from the germline V gene are MDHEN and SYDVKM. V lost 6 bases to trimming and J lost 5 bases; unmatched junction nucleotides: 7. The CDR3 is made up of 15 amino acids. The CDR3 nucleotides are TGTGCCAGCAGCCACGACAGGGGGCGCAACAATGAGCAGTTCTTC. Translating gives CASSHDRGRNNEQFF.

In this sample, this clonotype turned up many times. The chain joins TRBV20-1 to TRBJ1-1; no clear D gene. CDR3 length: 11 amino acids. From germline, CDR1 is DFQATT and CDR2 SNEGSKA (reference sequence). V was clipped by 3 bases and J by 3 bases, with 5 bases between them. The CDR3 DNA follows: TGCAGTGCTAGTACAGACACTGAAGCTTTCTTT. Its translation: CSASTDTEAFF.

The V gene is TRBV20-1, the J gene TRBJ2-7; 8 bases fit TRBD1. Unmatched junction bases numbered 7, after V lost 4 bases and J lost 2 bases. CDR3 size: 14 residues. Germline CDR1 is DFQATT and CDR2 is SNEGSKA (reference sequence). The CDR3: CSATGQGAPYEQYF. As DNA, the CDR3 is TGCAGTGCTACCGGACAGGGTGCCCCCTACGAGCAGTACTTC.

This clonotype was observed at least ten times. This rearrangement joins TRBV20-1 to TRBJ1-2; D possibly corresponds to TRBD1 (5 bases). V was trimmed by 2 bases and J by 3 bases, leaving 13 bases between them. CDR3 length equals 14 residues. CDR1 is DFQATT, CDR2 SNEGSKA, per germline (reference sequence). The CDR3 sequence: CSARNGGNDYGYTF. The CDR3, as DNA: TGCAGTGCTAGAAACGGGGGGAATGACTATGGCTACACCTTC.

The table lists this clonotype with many counts. The gene calls are TRBV20-1 and TRBJ2-7; 7 positions match TRBD1. V dropped 6 bases and J dropped 0; count of bases not matched to a gene: 5. CDR1 is DFQATT and CDR2 is SNEGSKA in the germline V gene (reference sequence). The CDR3 contains 13 residues. The CDR3 protein is CSAGDRSSYEQYF. The CDR3 DNA is TGCAGTGCCGGGGACAGAAGCTCCTACGAGCAGTACTTC.

This clonotype was detected ten times or more. V gene TRBV5-1 combines with J gene TRBJ1-1; no reliable D call. This CDR3 is built from 14 residues. Germline CDR1 is SGHRS and CDR2 is YFSETQ. Trimming removed 1 base from V and 8 bases from J, with 15 bases in between. In nucleotides, the CDR3 is TGCGCCAGCAGCTTGAGAGGTGCAGCTTCAGAAGCTTTCTTT. It encodes CASSLRGAASEAFF.

At least ten counts were recorded for this clonotype. In DNA, the CDR3 is TGTGCCACCAGTGATACTAGGAGCGGGACGTACAATGAGCAGTTCTTC. This translates into CATSDTRSGTYNEQFF. The chain is built from TRBV24-1 and TRBJ2-1; TRBD2 matches 7 bases. The V gene's germline CDR1 is KGHDR and CDR2 SFDVKD. The CDR3 covers 16 residues. V lost 3 bases, J lost 4 bases, and 8 bases stayed unmatched.

This clonotype appeared many times. The rearrangement uses TRBV7-3 and TRBJ2-1; D unclear. Per the germline V gene, CDR1 is SGHTA and CDR2 is FQGTGA. Trimming took off 2 bases at V and 6 bases at J, with 8 bases between the two ends. CDR3 length: 13 residues. CDR3 protein: CASSLYPANEQFF. The CDR3 DNA reads TGTGCCAGCAGCTTATACCCAGCCAATGAGCAGTTCTTC. The whole variable domain, filled in from reference TRBV7-3 and TRBJ2-1, reads GAGVSQTPSNKVTEKGKYVELRCDPISGHTALYWYRQSLGQGPEFLIYFQGTGAADDSGLPNDRFFAVRPEGSVSTLKIQRTERGDSAVYLCASSLYPANEQFFGPGTRLTVL.

This sequence joins TRBV27 and TRBJ2-7; 7 nucleotides match TRBD1. The germline V gene encodes CDR1 MNHEY and CDR2 SMNVEV (reference sequence). This CDR3 is built from 14 residues. V shed 5 bases and J 3 bases; nucleotides not matched to a gene: 7. The CDR3 DNA sequence: TGTGCCAGCAGTCCAAGGGACAGACACTACGAGCAGTACTTC. Amino acid sequence: CASSPRDRHYEQYF.

This clonotype was detected many times. The chain carries TRBV5-1 and TRBJ1-2; 7 bases are shared with TRBD1. Germline-derived CDR1 and CDR2 are SGHRS and YFSETQ. V gave up 4 bases and J gave up 6 bases; unmatched junction bases: 9. This CDR3 region has 14 residues. CDR3 in DNA: TGCGCCAGCAGCCGGGGGACAGAATTGAATGGCTACACCTTC. Residues: CASSRGTELNGYTF.

This clonotype came up many times. The chain recombines TRBV19 with TRBJ2-2, with 7 nucleotides matching TRBD2. J lost 2 bases, V lost 0 bases, and 6 bases had no gene match. This CDR3 is 17 amino acids long. Per germline, CDR1 LNHDA and CDR2 SQIVND (reference sequence). CDR3: CASSIDRGGGNTGELFF. The CDR3 DNA follows: TGTGCCAGTAGTATAGATCGGGGCGGGGGAAACACCGGGGAGCTGTTTTTT.